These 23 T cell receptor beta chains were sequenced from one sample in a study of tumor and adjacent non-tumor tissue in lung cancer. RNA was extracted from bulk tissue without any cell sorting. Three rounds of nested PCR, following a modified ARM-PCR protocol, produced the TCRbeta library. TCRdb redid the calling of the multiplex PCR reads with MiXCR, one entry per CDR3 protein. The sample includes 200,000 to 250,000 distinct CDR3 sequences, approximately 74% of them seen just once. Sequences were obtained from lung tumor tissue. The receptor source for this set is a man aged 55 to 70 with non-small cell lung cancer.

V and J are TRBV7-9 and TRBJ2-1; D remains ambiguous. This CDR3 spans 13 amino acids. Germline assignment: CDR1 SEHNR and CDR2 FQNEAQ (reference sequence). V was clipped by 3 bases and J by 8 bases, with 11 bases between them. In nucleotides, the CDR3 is TGTGCCAGCAGCTTGAACAATATCGATGAGCAGTTCTTC. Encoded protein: CASSLNNIDEQFF.

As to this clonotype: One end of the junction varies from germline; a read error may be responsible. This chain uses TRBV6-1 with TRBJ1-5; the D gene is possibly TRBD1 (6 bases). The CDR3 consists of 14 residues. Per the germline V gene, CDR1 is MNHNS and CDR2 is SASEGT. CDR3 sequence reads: CASSDGGAGQLQHF. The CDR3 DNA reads TGTGCCAGCAGTGATGGGGGGGCGGGCCAGCTCCAGCATTTC.

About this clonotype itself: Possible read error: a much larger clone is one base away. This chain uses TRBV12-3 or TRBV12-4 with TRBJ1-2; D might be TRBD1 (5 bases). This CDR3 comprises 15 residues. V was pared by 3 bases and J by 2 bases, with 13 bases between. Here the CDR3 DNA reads TGTGCCAGCAGTTTTGATGACAGAGTGAACTATGGCTACACCTTC. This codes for CASSFDDRVNYGYTF.

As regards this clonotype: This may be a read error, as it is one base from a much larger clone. CDR3 residues: CANTSTGVLNTEAFF. CDR3 DNA sequence: TGTGCCAACACCTCTACAGGGGTCCTGAACACTGAAGCTTTCTTT. The chain is built from TRBV12-3 or TRBV12-4 and TRBJ1-1, with 7 bases that match TRBD1. This CDR3 is 15 amino acids long. The junction had 11 bases not matched to a gene; V was cut back by 10 bases and J by 0 bases.

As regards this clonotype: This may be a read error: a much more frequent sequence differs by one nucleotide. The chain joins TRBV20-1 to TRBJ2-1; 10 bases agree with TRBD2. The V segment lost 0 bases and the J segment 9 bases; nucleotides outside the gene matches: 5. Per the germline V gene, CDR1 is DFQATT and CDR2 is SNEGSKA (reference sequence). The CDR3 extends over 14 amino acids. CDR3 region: CSAREWTSGPEQFF. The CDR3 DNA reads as TGCAGTGCTAGAGAGTGGACTAGCGGCCCTGAGCAGTTCTTC.

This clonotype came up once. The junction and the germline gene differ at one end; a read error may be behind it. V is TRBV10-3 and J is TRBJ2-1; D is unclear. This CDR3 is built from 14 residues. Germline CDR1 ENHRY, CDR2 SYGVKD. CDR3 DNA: TGTGCCATCGCCCGACTGAGCTCCTTCAATGAGCAGTTCTTC. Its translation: CAIARLSSFNEQFF.

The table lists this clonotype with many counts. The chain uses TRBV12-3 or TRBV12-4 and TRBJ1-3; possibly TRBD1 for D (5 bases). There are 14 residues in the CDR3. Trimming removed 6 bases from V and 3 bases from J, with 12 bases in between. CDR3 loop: CASRAEGLGNTIYF. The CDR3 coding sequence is TGTGCCAGCAGGGCCGAGGGGCTTGGAAACACCATATATTTT.

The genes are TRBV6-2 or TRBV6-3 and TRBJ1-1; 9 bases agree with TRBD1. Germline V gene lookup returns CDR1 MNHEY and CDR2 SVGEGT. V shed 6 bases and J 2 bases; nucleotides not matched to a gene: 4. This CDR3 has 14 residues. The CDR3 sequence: CASSTGGINTEAFF. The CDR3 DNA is TGTGCCAGCAGCACAGGGGGCATTAACACTGAAGCTTTCTTT.

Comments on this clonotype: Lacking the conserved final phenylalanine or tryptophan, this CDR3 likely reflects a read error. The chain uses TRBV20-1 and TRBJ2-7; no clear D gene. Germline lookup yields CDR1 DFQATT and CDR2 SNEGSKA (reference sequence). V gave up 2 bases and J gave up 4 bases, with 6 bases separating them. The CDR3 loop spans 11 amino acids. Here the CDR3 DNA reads TGCAGTGCTAGAACCCTTTACGAGCAGTACTTA. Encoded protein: CSARTLYEQYL.

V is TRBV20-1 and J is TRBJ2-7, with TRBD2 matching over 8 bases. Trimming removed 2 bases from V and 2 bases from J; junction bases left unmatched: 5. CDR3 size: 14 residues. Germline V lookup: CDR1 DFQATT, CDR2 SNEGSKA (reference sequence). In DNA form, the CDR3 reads TGCAGTGCTAGAACTTGCGGGAGGACCTACGAGCAGTACTTC. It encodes CSARTCGRTYEQYF.

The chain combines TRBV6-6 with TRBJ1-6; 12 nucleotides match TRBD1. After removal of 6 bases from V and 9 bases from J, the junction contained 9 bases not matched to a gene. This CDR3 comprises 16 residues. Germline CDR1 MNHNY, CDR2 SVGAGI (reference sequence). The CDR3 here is CASSPTGTGGGSPLHF. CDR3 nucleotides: TGTGCCAGCAGCCCTACCGGGACAGGGGGCGGTTCACCCCTCCACTTT.

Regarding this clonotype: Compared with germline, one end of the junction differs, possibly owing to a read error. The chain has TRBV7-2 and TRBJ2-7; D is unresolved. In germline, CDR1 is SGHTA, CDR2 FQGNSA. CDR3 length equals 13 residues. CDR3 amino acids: CASSSQSSHEQYF. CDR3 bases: TGTGCCAGCAGCTCACAGAGCTCCCACGAGCAGTACTTC.

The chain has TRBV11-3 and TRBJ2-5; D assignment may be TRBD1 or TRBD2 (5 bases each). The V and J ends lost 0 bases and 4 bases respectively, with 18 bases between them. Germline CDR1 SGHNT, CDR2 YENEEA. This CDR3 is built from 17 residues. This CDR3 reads CASSLDSGSKRGETQYF. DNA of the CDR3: TGTGCCAGCAGCTTAGATTCTGGCTCGAAGAGGGGAGAGACCCAGTACTTC.

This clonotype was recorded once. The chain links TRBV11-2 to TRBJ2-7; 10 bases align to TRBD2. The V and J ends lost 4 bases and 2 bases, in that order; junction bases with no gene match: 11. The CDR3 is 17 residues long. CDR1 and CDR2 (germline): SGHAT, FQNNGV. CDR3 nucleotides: TGTGCCAGCAGCTCCGGGGGGGCTAGCGGGAGTACCTACGAGCAGTACTTC. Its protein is CASSSGGASGSTYEQYF.

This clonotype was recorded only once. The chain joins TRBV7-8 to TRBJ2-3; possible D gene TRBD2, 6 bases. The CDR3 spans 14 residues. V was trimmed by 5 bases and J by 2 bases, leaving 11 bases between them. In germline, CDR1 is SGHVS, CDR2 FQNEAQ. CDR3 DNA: TGTGCCAGCAGCCCCCGGGGGTACACAGATACGCAGTATTTT. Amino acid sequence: CASSPRGYTDTQYF.

DNA of the CDR3: TGTGCCAGCAGTTTCTCCCGACAACGAGGCTACACCTTC. Protein product: CASSFSRQRGYTF. The V call is TRBV28, the J call TRBJ1-2; D is unresolved. The CDR3 sequence is 13 residues long. V lost 3 bases and J 8 bases, leaving 13 bases between the germline ends. From germline, CDR1 is MDHEN and CDR2 SYDVKM.

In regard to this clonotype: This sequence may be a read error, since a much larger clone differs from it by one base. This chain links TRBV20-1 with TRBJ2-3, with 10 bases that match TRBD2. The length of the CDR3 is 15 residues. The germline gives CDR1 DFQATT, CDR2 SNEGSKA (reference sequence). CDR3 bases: TGCAGTGCTACCTTTGGGAGCGGGAGGGGAGATACGCGGTATTTT. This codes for CSATFGSGRGDTRYF.

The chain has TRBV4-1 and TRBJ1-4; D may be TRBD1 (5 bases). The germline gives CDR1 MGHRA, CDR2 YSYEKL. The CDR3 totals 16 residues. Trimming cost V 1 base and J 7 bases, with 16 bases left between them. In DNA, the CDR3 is TGCGCCAGCAGCCAAGGCTCAGGGTACGGTGCTGAAAAACTGTTTTTT. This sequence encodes CASSQGSGYGAEKLFF.

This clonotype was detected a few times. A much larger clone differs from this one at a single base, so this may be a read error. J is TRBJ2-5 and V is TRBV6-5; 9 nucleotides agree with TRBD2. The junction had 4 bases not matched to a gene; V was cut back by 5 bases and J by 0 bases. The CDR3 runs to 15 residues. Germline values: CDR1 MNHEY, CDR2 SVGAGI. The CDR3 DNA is TGTGCCAGCAGTAGCGGACTAGCGTACCAAGAGACCCAGTACTTC. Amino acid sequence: CASSSGLAYQETQYF.

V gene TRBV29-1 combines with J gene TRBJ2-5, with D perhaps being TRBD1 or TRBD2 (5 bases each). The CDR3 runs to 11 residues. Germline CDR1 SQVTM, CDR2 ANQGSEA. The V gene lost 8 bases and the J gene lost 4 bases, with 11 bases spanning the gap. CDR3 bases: TGCAGCAGCAGGGCGGGAGAGACCCAGTACTTC. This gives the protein CSSRAGETQYF.

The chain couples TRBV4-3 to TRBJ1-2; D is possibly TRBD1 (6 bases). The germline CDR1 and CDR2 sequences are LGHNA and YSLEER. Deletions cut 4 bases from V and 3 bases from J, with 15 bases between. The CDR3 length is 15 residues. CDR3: CASSRRQAGDYGYTF. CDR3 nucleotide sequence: TGCGCCAGCAGCCGCCGACAGGCAGGGGACTATGGCTACACCTTC.

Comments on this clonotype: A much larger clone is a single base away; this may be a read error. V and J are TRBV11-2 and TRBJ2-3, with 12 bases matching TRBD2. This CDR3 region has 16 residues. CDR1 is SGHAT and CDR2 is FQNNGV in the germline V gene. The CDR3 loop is CASNLLTSGRRDTQYF. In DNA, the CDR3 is TGTGCCAGCAACTTATTAACTAGCGGGAGGAGAGATACGCAGTATTTT.

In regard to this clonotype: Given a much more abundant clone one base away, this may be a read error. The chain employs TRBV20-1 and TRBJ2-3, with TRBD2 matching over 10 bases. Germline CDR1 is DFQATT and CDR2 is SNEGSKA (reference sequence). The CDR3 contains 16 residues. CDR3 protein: CRAYSRTSGGGGTQYF. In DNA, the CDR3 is TGCAGAGCTTACTCCAGGACTAGCGGAGGAGGGGGTACGCAGTATTTT.